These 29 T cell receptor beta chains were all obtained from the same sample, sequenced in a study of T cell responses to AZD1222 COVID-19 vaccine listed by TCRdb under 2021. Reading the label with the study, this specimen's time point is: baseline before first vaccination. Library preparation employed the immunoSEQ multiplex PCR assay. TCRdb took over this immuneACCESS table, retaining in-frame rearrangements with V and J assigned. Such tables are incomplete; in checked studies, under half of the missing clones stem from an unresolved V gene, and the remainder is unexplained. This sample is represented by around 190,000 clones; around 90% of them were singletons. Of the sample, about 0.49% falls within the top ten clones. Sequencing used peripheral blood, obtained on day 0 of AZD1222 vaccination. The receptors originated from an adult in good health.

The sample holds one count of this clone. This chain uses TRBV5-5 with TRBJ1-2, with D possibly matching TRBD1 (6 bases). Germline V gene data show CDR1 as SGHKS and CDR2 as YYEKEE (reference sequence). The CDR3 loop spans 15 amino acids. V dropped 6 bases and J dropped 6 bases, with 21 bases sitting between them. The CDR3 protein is CASTGTQGGWNGYTF. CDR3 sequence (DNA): TGTGCCAGCACCGGAACCCAAGGGGGGTGGAATGGCTACACCTTC.

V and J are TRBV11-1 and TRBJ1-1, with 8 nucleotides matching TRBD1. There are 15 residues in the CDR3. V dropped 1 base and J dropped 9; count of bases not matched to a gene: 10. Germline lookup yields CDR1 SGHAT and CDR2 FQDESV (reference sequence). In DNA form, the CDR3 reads TGTGCCAGCAGCTTAGGTTCAGGGGGCTTGTGGAAAGCTTTCTTT. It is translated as CASSLGSGGLWKAFF.

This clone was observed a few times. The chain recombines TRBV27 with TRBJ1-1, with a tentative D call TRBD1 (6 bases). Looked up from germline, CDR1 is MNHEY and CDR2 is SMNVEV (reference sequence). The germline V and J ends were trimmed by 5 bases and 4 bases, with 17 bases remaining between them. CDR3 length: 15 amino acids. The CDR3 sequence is CASSTTGSPSTEAFF. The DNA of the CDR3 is TGTGCCAGCAGTACCACAGGGTCTCCCAGCACTGAAGCTTTCTTT.

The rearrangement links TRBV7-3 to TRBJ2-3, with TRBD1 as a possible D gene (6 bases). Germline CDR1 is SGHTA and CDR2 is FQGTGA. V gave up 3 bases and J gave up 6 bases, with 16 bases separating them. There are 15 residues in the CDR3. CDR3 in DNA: TGTGCCAGCAGCTTCCGACGGCCGCAGGGGGATACGCAGTATTTT. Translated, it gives CASSFRRPQGDTQYF.

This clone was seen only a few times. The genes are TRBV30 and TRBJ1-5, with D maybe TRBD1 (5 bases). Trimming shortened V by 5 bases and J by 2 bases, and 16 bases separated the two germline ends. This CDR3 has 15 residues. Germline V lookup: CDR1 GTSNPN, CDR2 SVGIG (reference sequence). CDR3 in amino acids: CAWGPGGWGNQPQHF. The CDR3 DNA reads TGTGCCTGGGGGCCGGGGGGTTGGGGCAATCAGCCCCAGCATTTT.

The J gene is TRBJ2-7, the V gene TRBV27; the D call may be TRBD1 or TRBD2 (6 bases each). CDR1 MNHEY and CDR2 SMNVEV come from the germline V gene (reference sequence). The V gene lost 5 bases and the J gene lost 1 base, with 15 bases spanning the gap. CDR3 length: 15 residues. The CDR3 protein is CASSLGGARSYEQYF. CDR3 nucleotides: TGTGCCAGCAGTCTCGGGGGCGCCAGATCCTACGAGCAGTACTTC.

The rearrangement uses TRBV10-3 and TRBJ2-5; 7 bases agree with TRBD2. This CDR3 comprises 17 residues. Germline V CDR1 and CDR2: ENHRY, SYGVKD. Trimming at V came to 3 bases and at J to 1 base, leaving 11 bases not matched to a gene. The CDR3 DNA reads TGTGCCATCAGTGAACTGTGGCGGGGGAGGTCCCAAGAGACCCAGTACTTC. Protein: CAISELWRGRSQETQYF.

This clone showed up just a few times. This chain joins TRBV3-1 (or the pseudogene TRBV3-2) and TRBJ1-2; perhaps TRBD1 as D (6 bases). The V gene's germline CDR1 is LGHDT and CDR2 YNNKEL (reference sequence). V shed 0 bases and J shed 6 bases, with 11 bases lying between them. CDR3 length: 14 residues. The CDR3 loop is CASSQDHQGNGYTF. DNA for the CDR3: TGTGCCAGCAGCCAAGACCATCAGGGGAATGGCTACACCTTC.

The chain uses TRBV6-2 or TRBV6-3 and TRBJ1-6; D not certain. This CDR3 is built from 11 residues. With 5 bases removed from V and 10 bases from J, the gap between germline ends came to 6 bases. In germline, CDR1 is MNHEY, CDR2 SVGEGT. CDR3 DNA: TGTGCCAGCAGTAGAGGATCACCCCTCCACTTT. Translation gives CASSRGSPLHF.

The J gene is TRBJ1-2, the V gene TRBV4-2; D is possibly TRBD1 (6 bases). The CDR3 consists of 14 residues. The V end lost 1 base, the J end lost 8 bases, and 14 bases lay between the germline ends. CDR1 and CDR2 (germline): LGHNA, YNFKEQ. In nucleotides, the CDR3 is TGTGCCAGCAGCCAAGGGGGGGGCGATCGAGGCTACACCTTC. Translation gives CASSQGGGDRGYTF.

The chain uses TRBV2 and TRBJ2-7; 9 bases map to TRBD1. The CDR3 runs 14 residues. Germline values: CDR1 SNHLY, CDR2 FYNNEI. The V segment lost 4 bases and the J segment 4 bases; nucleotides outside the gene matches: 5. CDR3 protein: CASSGGQGSYEQYF. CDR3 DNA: TGTGCCAGCAGTGGTGGACAGGGGTCTTACGAGCAGTACTTC.

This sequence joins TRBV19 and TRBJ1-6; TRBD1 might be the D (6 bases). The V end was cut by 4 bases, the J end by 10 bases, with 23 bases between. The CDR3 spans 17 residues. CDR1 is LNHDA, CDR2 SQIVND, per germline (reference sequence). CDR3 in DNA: TGTGCCAGTAGTACACTAACGGGACACAACGATTTGTCACCCCTCCACTTT. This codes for CASSTLTGHNDLSPLHF.

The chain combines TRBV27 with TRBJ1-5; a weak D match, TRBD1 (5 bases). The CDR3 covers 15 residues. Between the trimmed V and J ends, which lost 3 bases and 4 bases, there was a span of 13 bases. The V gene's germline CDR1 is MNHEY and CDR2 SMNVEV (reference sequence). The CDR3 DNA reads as TGTGCCAGCAGTTTGATGCCAGGGAGAAATCAGCCCCAGCATTTT. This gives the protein CASSLMPGRNQPQHF.

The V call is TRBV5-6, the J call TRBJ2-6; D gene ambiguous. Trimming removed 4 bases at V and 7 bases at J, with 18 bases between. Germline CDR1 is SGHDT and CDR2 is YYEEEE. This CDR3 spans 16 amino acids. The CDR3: CASSPTRTAPANVLTF. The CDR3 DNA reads TGTGCCAGCAGCCCCACCCGGACCGCCCCCGCCAACGTCCTGACTTTC.

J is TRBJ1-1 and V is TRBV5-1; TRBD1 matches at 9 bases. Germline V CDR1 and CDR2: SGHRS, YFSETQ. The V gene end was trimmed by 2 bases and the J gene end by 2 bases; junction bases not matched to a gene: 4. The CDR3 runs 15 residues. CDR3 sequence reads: CASSFGTGINTEAFF. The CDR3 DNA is TGCGCCAGCAGCTTCGGGACAGGGATAAACACTGAAGCTTTCTTT.

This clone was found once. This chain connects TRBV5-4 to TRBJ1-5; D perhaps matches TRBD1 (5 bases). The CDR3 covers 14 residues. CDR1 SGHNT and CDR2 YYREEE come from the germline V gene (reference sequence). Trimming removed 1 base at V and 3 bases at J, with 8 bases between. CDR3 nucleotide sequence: TGTGCCAGCAGCTTGTCAGGGACCAATCAGCCCCAGCATTTT. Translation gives CASSLSGTNQPQHF.

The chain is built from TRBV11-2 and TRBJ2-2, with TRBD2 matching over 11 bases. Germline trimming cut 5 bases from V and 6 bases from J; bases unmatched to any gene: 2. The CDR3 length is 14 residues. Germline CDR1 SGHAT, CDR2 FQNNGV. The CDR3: CASSLAGGSGELFF. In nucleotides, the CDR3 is TGTGCCAGCAGCCTAGCGGGGGGCTCCGGGGAGCTGTTTTTT. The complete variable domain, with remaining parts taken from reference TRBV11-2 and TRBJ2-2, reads EAGVAQSPRYKIIEKRQSVAFWCNPISGHATLYWYQQILGQGPKLLIQFQNNGVVDDSQLPKDRFSAERLKGVDSTLKIQPAKLEDSAVYLCASSLAGGSGELFFGEGSRLTVL.

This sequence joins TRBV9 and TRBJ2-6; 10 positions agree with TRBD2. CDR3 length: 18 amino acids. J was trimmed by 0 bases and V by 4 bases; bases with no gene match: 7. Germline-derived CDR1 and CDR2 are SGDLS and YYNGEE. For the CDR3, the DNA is TGTGCCAGCAGCCTTCCGGGACTAGCGCTCTCTGGGGCCAACGTCCTGACTTTC. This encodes CASSLPGLALSGANVLTF.

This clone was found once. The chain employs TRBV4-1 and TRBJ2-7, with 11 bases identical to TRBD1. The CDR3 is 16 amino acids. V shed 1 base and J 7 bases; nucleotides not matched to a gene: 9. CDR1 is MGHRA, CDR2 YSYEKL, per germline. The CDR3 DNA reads TGCGCCAGCAGCCAAGGCGTAGGACAGGGGGCGGGTGAGCAGTACTTC. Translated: CASSQGVGQGAGEQYF.

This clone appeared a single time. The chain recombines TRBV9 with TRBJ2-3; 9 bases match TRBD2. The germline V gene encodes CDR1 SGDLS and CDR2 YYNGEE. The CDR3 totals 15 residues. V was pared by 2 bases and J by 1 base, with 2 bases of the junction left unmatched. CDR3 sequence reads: CASSVSGGGTDTQYF. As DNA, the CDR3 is TGTGCCAGCAGCGTTAGCGGGGGCGGCACAGATACGCAGTATTTT.

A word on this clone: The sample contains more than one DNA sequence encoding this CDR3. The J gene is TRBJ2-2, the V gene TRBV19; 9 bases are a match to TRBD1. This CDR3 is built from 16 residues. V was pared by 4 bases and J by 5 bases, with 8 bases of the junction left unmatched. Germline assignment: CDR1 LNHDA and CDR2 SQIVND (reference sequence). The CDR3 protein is CASSRGQGAGTGELFF. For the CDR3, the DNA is TGTGCCAGTAGTAGGGGACAGGGAGCGGGGACCGGGGAGCTGTTTTTT.

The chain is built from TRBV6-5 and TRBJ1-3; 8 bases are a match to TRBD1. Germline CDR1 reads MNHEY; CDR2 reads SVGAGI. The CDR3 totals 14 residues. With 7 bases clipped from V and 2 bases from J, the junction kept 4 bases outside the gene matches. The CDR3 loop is CASTDRVTGNTIYF. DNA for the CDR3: TGTGCCAGCACGGACAGGGTCACTGGAAACACCATATATTTT.

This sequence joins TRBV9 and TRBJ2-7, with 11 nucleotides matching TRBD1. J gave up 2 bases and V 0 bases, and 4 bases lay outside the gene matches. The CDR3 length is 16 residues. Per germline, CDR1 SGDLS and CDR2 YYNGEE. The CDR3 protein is CASSVDGGQGAYEQYF. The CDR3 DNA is TGTGCCAGCAGCGTAGATGGGGGACAGGGGGCCTACGAGCAGTACTTC.

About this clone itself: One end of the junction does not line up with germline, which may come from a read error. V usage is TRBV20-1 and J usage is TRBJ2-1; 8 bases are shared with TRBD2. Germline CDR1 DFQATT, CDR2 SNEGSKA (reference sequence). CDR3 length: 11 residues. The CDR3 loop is CSLWGGGFKVF. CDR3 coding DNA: TGCAGCTTATGGGGCGGGGGGTTCAAGGTCTTC.

The CDR3 protein is CAISAGGYEQYF. The CDR3 coding sequence is TGTGCCATCAGCGCCGGGGGTTACGAGCAGTACTTC. V and J are TRBV10-3 and TRBJ2-7; tentatively, D is TRBD2 (6 bases). The CDR3 length is 12 residues. CDR1 and CDR2 (germline): ENHRY, SYGVKD. Trimming removed 6 bases at V and 4 bases at J, with 10 bases between.

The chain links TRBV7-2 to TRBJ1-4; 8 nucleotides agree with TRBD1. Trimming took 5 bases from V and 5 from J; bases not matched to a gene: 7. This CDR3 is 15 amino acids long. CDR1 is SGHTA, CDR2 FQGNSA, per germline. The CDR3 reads CASSARQGWNEKLFF. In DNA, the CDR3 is TGTGCCAGCAGCGCCCGACAGGGGTGGAATGAAAAACTGTTTTTT.

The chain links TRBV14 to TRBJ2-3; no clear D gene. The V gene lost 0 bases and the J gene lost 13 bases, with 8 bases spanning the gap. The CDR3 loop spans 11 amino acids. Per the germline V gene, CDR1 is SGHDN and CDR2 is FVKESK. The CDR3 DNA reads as TGTGCCAGCAGCCAAGATGGCCGAGAGTATTTT. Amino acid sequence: CASSQDGREYF.

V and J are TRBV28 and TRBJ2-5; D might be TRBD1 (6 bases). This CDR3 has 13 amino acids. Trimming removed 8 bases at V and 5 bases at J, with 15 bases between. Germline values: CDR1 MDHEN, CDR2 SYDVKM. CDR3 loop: CASSDTGYETQYF. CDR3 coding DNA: TGTGCCAGCTCCGATACAGGGTACGAGACCCAGTACTTC.

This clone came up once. This chain's CDR3 is CAAKTRPQHF. DNA of the CDR3: TGTGCCGCCAAAACACGGCCCCAGCATTTT. The rearrangement joins TRBV24-1 to TRBJ1-5; D is ambiguous. Trimming shortened V by 12 bases and J by 9 bases, and 11 bases separated the two germline ends. CDR1 and CDR2 (germline): KGHDR, SFDVKD. The CDR3 loop spans 10 amino acids.